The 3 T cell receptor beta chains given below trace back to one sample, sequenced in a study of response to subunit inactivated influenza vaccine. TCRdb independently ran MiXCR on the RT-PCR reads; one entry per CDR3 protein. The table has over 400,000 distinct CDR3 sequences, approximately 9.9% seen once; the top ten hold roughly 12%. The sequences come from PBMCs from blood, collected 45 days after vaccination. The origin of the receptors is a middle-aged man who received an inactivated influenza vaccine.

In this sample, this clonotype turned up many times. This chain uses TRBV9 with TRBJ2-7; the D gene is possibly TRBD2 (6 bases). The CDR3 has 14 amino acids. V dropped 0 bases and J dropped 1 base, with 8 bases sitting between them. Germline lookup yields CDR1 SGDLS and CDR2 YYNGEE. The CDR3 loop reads CASSVDGGSYEQYF. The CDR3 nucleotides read TGTGCCAGCAGCGTAGATGGGGGGTCCTACGAGCAGTACTTC.

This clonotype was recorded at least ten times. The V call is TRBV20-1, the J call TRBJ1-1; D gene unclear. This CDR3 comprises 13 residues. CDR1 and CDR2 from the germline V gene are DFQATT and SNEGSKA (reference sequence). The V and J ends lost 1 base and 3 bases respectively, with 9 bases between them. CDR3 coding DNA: TGCAGTGCTAGAGGGCCTTCCCACACTGAAGCTTTCTTT. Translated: CSARGPSHTEAFF.

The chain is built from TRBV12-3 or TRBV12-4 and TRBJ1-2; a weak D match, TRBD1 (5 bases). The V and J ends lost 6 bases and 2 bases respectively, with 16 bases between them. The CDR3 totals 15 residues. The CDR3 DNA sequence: TGTGCCAGCAGCCCCGGGGGGGTAAGGAACTATGGCTACACCTTC. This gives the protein CASSPGGVRNYGYTF.